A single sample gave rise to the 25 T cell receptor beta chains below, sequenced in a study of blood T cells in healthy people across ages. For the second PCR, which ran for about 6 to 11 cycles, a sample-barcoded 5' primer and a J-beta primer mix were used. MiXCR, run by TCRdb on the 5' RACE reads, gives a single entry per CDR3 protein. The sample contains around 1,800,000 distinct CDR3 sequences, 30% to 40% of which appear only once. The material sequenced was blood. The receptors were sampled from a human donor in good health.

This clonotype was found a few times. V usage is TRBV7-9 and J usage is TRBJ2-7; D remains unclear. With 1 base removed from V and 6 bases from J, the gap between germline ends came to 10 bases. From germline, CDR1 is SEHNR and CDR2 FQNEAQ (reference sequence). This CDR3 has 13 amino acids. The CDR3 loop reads CASSLGVPREQYF. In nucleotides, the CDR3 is TGTGCCAGCAGCTTAGGCGTCCCCCGCGAGCAGTACTTC.

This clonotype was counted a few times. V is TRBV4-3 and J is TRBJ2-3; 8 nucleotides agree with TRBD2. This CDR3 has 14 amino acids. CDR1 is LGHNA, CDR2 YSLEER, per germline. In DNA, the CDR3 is TGCGCTAGCGGGGCCACTAGAAGCACAGATACGCAGTATTTT. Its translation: CASGATRSTDTQYF.

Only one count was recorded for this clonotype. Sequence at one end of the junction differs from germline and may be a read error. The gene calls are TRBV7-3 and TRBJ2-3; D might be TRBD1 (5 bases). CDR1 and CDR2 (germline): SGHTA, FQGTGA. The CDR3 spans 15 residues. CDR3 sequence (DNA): TGTGCCTGCAGCTTATTGGGGCAGGAGACAGATGCGCAGTATTTT. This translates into CACSLLGQETDAQYF. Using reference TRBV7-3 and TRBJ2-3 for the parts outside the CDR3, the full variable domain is GAGVSQTPSNKVTEKGKYVELRCDPISGHTALYWYRQSLGQGPEFLIYFQGTGAADDSGLPNDRFFAVRPEGSVSTLKIQRTERGDSAVYLCACSLLGQETDAQYFGPGTRLTVL.

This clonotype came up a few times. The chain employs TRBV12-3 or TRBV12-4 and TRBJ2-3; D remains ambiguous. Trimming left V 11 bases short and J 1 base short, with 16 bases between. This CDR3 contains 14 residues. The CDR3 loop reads CADRANTRTDTQYF. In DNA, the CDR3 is TGTGCCGATCGGGCCAATACACGCACAGATACGCAGTATTTT.

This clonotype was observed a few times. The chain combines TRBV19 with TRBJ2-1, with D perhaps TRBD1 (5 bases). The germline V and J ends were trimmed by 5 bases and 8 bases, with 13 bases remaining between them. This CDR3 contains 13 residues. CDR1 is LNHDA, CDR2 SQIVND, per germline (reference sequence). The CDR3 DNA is TGTGCCAGTAGTGTCACAGGTTCGGATGAGCAGTTCTTC. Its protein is CASSVTGSDEQFF.

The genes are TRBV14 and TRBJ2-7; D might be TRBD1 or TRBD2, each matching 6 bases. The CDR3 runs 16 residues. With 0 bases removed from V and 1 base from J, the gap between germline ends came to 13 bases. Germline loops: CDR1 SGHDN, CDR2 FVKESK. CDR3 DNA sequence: TGTGCCAGCAGCCAAGAAGGGGGGACCCTTTCCTACGAGCAGTACTTC. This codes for CASSQEGGTLSYEQYF.

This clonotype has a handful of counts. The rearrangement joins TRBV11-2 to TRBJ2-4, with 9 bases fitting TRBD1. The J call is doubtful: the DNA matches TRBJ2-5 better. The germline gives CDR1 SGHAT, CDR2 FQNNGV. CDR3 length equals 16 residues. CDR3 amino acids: CASSFSRDRVLETQYF. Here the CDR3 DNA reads TGTGCCAGCAGCTTCTCTCGGGACAGGGTGTTGGAGACCCAGTACTTC.

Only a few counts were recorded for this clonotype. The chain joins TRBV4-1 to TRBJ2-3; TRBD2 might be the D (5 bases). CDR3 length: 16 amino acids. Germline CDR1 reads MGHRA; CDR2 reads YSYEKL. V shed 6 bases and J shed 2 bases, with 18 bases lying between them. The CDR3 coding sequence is TGCGCCAGCAGGACCGTAACGGGAAGAGCCACAGATACGCAGTATTTT. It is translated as CASRTVTGRATDTQYF.

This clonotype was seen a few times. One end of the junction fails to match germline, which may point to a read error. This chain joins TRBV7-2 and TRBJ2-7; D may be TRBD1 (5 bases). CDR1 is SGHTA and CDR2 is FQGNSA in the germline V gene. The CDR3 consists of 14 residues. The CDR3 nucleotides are TGTGCCAGCAACTTAGAACCAGGGTCCTACGAGCAGTACTTC. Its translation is CASNLEPGSYEQYF.

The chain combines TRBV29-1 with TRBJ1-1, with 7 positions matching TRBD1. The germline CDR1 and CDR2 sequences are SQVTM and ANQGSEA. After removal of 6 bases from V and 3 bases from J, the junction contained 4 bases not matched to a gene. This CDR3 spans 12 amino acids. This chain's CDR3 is CSVATGDTEAFF. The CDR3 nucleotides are TGCAGCGTCGCTACAGGGGACACTGAAGCTTTCTTT.

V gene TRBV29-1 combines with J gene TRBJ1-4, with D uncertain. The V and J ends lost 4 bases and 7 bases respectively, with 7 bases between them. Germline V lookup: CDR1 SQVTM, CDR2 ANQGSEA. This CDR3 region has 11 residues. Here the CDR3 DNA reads TGCAGCGTTGCGGGTTTTGAAAAACTGTTTTTT. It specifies CSVAGFEKLFF.

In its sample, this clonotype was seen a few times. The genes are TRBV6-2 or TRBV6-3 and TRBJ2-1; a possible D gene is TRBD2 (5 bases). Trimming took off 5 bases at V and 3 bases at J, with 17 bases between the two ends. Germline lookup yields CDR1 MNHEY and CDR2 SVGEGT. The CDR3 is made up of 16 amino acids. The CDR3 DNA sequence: TGTGCCAGCAGTCCAGGACTCACTAGTTACTACAATGAGCAGTTCTTC. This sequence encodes CASSPGLTSYYNEQFF.

CDR3 sequence reads: CASSLGQATQGTDTQYF. The CDR3 region has the DNA TGTGCCAGCAGCTTAGGACAGGCCACCCAGGGCACAGATACGCAGTATTTT. This chain joins TRBV7-9 and TRBJ2-3, with D perhaps matching TRBD1 (6 bases). CDR3 length: 17 residues. Trimming left V 1 base short and J 1 base short, with 15 bases between. Per the germline V gene, CDR1 is SEHNR and CDR2 is FQNEAQ (reference sequence).

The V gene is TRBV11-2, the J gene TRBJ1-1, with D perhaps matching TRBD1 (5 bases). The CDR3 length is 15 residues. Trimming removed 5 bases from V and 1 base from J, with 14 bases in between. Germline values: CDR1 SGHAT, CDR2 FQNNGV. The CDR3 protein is CASSPARGGNTEAFF. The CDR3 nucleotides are TGTGCCAGCAGCCCAGCCCGTGGGGGGAACACTGAAGCTTTCTTT.

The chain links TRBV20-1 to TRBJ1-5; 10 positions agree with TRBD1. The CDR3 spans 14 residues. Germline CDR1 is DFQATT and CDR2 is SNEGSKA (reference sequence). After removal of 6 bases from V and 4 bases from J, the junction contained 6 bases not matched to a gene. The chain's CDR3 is CSADDRGRNQPQHF. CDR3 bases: TGCAGTGCAGACGACAGGGGGCGAAATCAGCCCCAGCATTTT.

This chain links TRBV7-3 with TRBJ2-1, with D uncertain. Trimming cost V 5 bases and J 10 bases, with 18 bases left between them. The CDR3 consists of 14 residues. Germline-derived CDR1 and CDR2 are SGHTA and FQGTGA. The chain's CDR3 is CASSQLYPSREQFF. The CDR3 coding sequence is TGTGCCAGCAGCCAACTATACCCCTCGAGGGAGCAGTTCTTC.

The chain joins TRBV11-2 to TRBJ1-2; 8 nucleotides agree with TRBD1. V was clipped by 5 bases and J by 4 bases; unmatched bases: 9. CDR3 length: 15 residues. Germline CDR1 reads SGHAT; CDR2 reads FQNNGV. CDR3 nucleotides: TGTGCCAGCAGCCCAGGACAGGGAGGTACCTATGGCTACACCTTC. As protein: CASSPGQGGTYGYTF.

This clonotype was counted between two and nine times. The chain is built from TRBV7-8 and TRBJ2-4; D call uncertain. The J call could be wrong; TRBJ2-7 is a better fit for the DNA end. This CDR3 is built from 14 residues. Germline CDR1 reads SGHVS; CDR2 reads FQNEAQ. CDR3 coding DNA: TGTGCCAGCAGCTCCGAAGGTACCACCTACGAGCAGTACTTC. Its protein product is CASSSEGTTYEQYF.

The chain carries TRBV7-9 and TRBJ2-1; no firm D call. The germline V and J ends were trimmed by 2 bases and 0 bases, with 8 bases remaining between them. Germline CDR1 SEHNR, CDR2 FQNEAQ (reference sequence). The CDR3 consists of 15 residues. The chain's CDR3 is CASSLLWDSYNEQFF. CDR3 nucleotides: TGTGCCAGCAGCTTATTATGGGACTCCTACAATGAGCAGTTCTTC.

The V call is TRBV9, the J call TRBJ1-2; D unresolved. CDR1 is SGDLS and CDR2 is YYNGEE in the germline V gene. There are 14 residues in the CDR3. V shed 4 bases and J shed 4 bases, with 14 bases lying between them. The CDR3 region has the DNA TGTGCCAGCAGCATCTTAGGCAGCCGCTATGGCTACACCTTC. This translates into CASSILGSRYGYTF.

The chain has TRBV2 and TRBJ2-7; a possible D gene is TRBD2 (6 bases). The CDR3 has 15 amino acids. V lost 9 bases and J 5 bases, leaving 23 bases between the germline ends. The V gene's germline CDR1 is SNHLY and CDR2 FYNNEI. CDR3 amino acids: CASSPSEAGIHEQYF. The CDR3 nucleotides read TGTGCCAGTTCCCCTTCCGAGGCGGGGATTCACGAGCAGTACTTC.

CDR3 amino acids: CASSLSGGAQDTQYF. The CDR3, as DNA: TGTGCCAGCAGCTTAAGCGGGGGGGCCCAAGATACGCAGTATTTT. The chain uses TRBV7-2 and TRBJ2-3; TRBD2 matches 10 bases. Trimming took 2 bases from V and 5 from J; bases not matched to a gene: 4. Germline V CDR1 and CDR2: SGHTA, FQGNSA. This CDR3 region has 15 residues. The variable domain in full, completed from reference TRBV7-2 and TRBJ2-3, reads GAGVSQSPSNKVTEKGKDVELRCDPISGHTALYWYRQSLGQGLEFLIYFQGNSAPDKSGLPSDRFSAERTGGSVSTLTIQRTQQEDSAVYLCASSLSGGAQDTQYFGPGTRLTVL.

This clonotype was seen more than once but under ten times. CDR3 nucleotide sequence: TGTGCCAGCAGTGAAGAAGGGTCGGACTTCAATCAGCCCCAGCATTTT. Its translation: CASSEEGSDFNQPQHF. The chain couples TRBV6-1 to TRBJ1-5; D not certain. CDR1 is MNHNS and CDR2 is SASEGT in the germline V gene. With 1 base removed from V and 3 bases from J, the gap between germline ends came to 13 bases. The CDR3 length is 16 residues.

The CDR3 protein is CSGRVLQGYGYTF. In nucleotides, the CDR3 is TGCAGTGGGCGGGTATTGCAGGGGTATGGCTACACCTTC. The chain carries TRBV20-1 and TRBJ1-2, with D possibly being TRBD1 (6 bases). The CDR3 has 13 amino acids. The V end was cut by 7 bases, the J end by 5 bases, with 17 bases between. Per the germline V gene, CDR1 is DFQATT and CDR2 is SNEGSKA (reference sequence).

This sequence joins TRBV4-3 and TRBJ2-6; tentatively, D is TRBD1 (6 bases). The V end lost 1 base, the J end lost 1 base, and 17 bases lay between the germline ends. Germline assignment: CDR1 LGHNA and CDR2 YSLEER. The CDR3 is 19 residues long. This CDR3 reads CASSQVEDSPWSGANVLTF. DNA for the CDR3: TGCGCCAGCAGCCAAGTAGAGGACAGCCCCTGGTCTGGGGCCAACGTCCTGACTTTC.